This T cell receptor beta chain is from a study of blood T cell repertoires in COVID-19. CDR1 SGHNT and CDR2 YYREEE come from the germline V gene (reference sequence). The CDR3 has 18 residues. V lost 4 bases and J lost 0; bases outside the gene matches: 6. Method: immunoSEQ multiplex PCR; TCRdb's copy keeps in-frame clones and lacks some. The sample has over 250,000 clones, about 83% seen once. Sequencing input: peripheral blood. The TCR comes from a woman between 50 and 59 years old who had recovered from COVID-19. The chain recombines TRBV5-4 with TRBJ2-3; 15 positions match TRBD2. The CDR3, as DNA: TGTGCCAGCAGCCGAGGGACTAGCGGGGGGCGAAGCACAGATACGCAGTATTTT. This sequence encodes CASSRGTSGGRSTDTQYF.